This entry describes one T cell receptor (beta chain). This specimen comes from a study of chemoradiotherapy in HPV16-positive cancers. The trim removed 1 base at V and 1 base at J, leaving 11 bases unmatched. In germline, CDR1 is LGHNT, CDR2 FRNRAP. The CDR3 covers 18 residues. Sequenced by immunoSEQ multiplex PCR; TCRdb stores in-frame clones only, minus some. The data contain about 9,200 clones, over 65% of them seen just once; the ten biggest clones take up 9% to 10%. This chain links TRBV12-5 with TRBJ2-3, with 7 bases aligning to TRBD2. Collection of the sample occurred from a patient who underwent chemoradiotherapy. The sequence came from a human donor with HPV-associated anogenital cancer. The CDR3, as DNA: TGTGCTAGTGGTTTGGAAACCTTGGGACGGGGGGGCACAGATACGCAGTATTTT. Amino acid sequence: CASGLETLGRGGTDTQYF.